This TCR beta chain emerged from a study of T cells in Graves' hyperthyroidism and ophthalmopathy. Trimming at V came to 6 bases and at J to 3 bases, leaving 5 bases not matched to a gene. CDR3 size: 15 residues. RNA transcripts provided the source from which TCR beta CDR3 regions were amplified. First-round RT-PCR with HTBI primers amplified the TCR CDR3 region. Each CDR3 protein is one row after TCRdb ran MiXCR on the multiplex PCR reads. The sample yields a few hundred thousand distinct CDR3 sequences, 22% seen once. Fresh peripheral blood, less than 11 ml of it, supplied the PBMCs. This clonotype was recorded many times. Antigen unknown. General observations from the study: Stable hyperthyroidism was told apart from ophthalmopathy by a model built on 13 V-J features. In the blood, most expanded thyroid clonotypes above 0.001 appeared as well.

Sequencing was done on a sample of blood. The TCR originated in a woman in her 70s with Graves' ophthalmopathy. The V call is TRBV12-3 or TRBV12-4, the J call TRBJ2-3; 11 bases align to TRBD1. CDR3 coding DNA: TGTGCCAGCAGCGGACAGGGGGCAGGGACAGATACGCAGTATTTT. It translates to CASSGQGAGTDTQYF.